This TCR beta chain comes out of a study of cytomegalovirus exposure and HLA in healthy donors. The CDR3 contains 16 residues. Germline CDR1 and CDR2: LNHDA and SQIVND (reference sequence). V lost 4 bases and J lost 7; bases outside the gene matches: 8. With 60 Vbeta and 13 Jbeta primers, the PCR was carried out. Profiled with immunoSEQ multiplex PCR; TCRdb holds only in-frame clones, not every one. The repertoire holds over 45,000 clones, with around 83% as singletons. The sample holds one count of this clone. The chain joins TRBV19 to TRBJ2-3, with 13 bases that match TRBD2. The sequencing input was PBMCs. This clonotype was sampled from a man between 25 and 39 years old in good health and CMV-seronegative. In nucleotides, the CDR3 is TGTGCCAGTAGTACTTGGACTAGCGGGAGTACTTATACGCAGTATTTT. It codes for CASSTWTSGSTYTQYF.